This TCR beta chain was profiled in a study of PD-1 blockade in mismatch repair-deficient tumors. Overall study findings and caveats: Tumor-resident clones, often absent from pretreatment blood, expanded after pembrolizumab and then contracted.

With respect to this clone: What it binds is not known.

In germline, CDR1 is ENHRY, CDR2 SYGVKD. The CDR3 has 14 residues. Trimming removed 7 bases at V and 3 bases at J, with 16 bases between. Profiling relied on immunoSEQ multiplex PCR, and the TCRdb table lists in-frame clones only, not all of them. This table holds around 120,000 clones, 88% found once. The sequencing used peripheral blood, collected just over 70 weeks after starting pembrolizumab. This sequence joins TRBV10-3 and TRBJ2-7, with a possible D match to TRBD2 (5 bases). This receptor was taken from an adult with mismatch repair-deficient cancer. In nucleotides, the CDR3 is TGTGCCATCAATAGTCGCGGGCAGGACTACGAGCAGTACTTC. Its protein product is CAINSRGQDYEQYF.